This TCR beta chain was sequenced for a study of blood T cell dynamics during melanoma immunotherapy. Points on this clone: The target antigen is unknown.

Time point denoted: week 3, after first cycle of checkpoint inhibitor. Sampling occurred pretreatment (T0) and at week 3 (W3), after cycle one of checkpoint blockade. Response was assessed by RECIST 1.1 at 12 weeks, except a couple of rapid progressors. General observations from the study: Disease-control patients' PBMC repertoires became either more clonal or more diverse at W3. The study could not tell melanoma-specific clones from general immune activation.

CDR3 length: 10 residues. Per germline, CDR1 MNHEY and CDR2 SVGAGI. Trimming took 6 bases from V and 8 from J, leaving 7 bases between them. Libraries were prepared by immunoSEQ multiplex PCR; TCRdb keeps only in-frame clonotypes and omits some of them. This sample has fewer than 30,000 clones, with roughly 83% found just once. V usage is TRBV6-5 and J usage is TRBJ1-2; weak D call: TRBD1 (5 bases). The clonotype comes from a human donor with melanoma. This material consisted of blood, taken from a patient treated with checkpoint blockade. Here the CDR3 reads CASRKGGYTF. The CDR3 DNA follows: TGTGCCAGCAGGAAGGGGGGCTACACCTTC.